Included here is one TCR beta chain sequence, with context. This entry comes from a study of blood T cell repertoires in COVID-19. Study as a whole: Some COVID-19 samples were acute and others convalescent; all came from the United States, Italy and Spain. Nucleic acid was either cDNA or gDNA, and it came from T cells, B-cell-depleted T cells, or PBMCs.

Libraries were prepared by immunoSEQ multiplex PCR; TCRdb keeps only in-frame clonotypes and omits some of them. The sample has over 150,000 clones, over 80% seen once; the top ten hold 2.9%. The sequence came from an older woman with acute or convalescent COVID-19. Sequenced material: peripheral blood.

CDR3 sequence reads: CATSRDPAFSRGSGNTIYF. The CDR3 nucleotides are TGTGCCACCAGCAGAGACCCTGCGTTTTCACGGGGTTCTGGAAACACCATATATTTT. The chain uses TRBV15 and TRBJ1-3; D is undetermined. The CDR3 runs to 19 residues. Trimming took off 0 bases at V and 1 base at J, with 19 bases between the two ends. Germline V gene lookup returns CDR1 LNHNV and CDR2 YYDKDF (reference sequence).